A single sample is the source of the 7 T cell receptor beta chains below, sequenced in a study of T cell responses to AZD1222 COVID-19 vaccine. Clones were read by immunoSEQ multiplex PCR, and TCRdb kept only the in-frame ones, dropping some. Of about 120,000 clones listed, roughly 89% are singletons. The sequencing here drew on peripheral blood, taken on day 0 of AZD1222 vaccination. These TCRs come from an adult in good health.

The CDR3 region is CASSYKGAQGQPQHF. For the CDR3, the DNA is TGTGCCAGCAGTTACAAGGGGGCGCAGGGTCAGCCCCAGCATTTT. This chain connects TRBV6-5 to TRBJ1-5; 7 positions agree with TRBD1. CDR3 length: 15 residues. Unmatched junction bases numbered 7, after V lost 2 bases and J lost 6 bases. Germline assignment: CDR1 MNHEY and CDR2 SVGAGI.

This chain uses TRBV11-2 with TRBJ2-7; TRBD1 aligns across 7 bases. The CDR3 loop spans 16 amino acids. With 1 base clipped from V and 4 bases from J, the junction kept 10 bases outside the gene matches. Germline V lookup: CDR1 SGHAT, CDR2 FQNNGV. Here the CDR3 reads CASSLGRGRGLYEQYF. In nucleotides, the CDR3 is TGTGCCAGCAGCTTAGGTAGGGGCAGGGGGTTGTACGAGCAGTACTTC.

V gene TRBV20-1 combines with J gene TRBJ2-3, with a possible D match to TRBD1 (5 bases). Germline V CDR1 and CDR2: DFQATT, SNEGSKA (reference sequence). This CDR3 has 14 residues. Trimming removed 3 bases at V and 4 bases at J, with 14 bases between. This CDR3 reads CSASFEGAADTQYF. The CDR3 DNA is TGCAGTGCTAGTTTCGAAGGGGCAGCAGATACGCAGTATTTT.

Written as DNA, the CDR3 is TGCGCCAGCAGTGAGGGGGGCGGGGATGGCTACACCTTC. This gives the protein CASSEGGGDGYTF. The chain uses TRBV10-2 and TRBJ1-2; a weak D match, TRBD1 (6 bases). Germline V gene data show CDR1 as WSHSY and CDR2 as SAAADI. The CDR3 has 13 residues. V lost 2 bases, J lost 6 bases, and 10 bases lay in between.

The DNA for the CDR3 is TGTGCCACCAGTGATTCCTCGACGGGGAACTATGGCTACACCTTC. Translation: CATSDSSTGNYGYTF. The rearrangement links TRBV24-1 to TRBJ1-2; D is uncertain. The CDR3 consists of 15 residues. Germline-derived CDR1 and CDR2 are KGHDR and SFDVKD. Trimming took 2 bases from V and 2 from J, leaving 11 bases between them.

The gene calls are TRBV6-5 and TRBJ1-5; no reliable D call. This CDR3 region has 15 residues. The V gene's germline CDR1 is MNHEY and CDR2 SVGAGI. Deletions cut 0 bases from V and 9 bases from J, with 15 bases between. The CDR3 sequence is CASSYSFNTESPQHF. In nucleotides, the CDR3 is TGTGCCAGCAGTTACTCGTTTAATACTGAATCGCCCCAGCATTTT.

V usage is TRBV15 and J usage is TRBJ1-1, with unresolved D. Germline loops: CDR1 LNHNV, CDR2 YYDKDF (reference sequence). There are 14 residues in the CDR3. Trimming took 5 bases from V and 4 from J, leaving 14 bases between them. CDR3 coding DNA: TGTGCCACCAGCGAGGCCCTGGGGAGCACTGAAGCTTTCTTT. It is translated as CATSEALGSTEAFF.